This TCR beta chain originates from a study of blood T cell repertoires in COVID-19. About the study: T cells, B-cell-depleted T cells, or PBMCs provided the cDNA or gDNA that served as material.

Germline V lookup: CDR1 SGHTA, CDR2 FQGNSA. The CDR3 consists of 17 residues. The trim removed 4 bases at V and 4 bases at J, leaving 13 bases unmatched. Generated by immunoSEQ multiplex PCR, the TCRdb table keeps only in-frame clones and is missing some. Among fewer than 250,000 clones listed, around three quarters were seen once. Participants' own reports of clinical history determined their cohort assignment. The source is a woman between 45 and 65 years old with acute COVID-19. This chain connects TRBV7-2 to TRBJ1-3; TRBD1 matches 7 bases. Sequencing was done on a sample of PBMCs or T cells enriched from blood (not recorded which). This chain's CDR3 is CASSSRRQGPGGNTIYF. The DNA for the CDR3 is TGTGCCAGCAGCTCCCGCCGACAGGGCCCAGGAGGAAACACCATATATTTT.